The source of this T cell receptor beta chain is a study of blood T cell repertoires in COVID-19. Study at large: Material from acute and convalescent COVID-19 was sourced from the United States, Italy and Spain. PBMCs, B-cell-depleted T cells, or T cells were the source of the cDNA or gDNA that made up the material.

Original analysis: Scientists estimated how many nucleated cells there were by amplifying reference gene primers. Method: immunoSEQ multiplex PCR; TCRdb's copy keeps in-frame clones and lacks some. That table supplies the V and J calls and clone size; D and trimming were determined from the DNA. Among some 670,000 clones, more than 80% were seen once, and the ten largest hold more than 0.25%. The CDR3 covers 15 residues. The ends were cut back, 0 bases at V and 11 bases at J, with 18 bases in the middle. Germline V gene data show CDR1 as SGDLS and CDR2 as YYNGEE. Sequencing used peripheral blood. The source of this sequence is a woman between 18 and 29 years old with acute or convalescent COVID-19. The V gene is TRBV9, the J gene TRBJ1-3; possibly TRBD1 for D (6 bases). CDR3 DNA sequence: TGTGCCAGCAGCGTAGGCGGGGGCTCGGGGGTGTCCATATATTTT. Its protein product is CASSVGGGSGVSIYF.